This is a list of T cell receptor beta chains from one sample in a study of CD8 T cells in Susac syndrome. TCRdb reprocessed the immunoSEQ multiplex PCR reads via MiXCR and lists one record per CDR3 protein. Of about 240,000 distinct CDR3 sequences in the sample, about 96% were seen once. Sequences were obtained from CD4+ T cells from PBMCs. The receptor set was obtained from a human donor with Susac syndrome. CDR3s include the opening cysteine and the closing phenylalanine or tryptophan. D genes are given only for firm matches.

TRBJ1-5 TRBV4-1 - CASSRGDDRSYQPQHF TGCGCCAGCAGCCGAGGGGACGACAGGTCGTATCAGCCCCAGCATTTT
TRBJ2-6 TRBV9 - CASSVDAGLWGSGANVLTF TGTGCCAGCAGCGTAGACGCAGGCCTCTGGGGCTCTGGGGCCAACGTCCTGACTTTC
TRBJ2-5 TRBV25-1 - CASSPARGGQETQYF TGTGCCAGCAGTCCCGCTAGGGGTGGCCAAGAGACCCAGTACTTC
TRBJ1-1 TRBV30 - CAWGVTGDTEAFF TGTGCCTGGGGGGTGACAGGCGACACTGAAGCTTTCTTT
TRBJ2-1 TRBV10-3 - CAISESIGASPWTSSYNEQFF TGTGCCATCAGTGAGTCGATCGGGGCTAGCCCATGGACCAGCTCCTACAATGAGCAGTTCTTC
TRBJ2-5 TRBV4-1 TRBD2 CASSQTLAGGPQETQYF TGCGCCAGCAGCCAAACTTTAGCGGGAGGGCCCCAGGAGACCCAGTACTTC
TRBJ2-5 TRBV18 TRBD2 CASSPLGGSSGRFQETQYF TGTGCCAGCTCACCCCTCGGAGGATCTAGCGGGAGGTTTCAAGAGACCCAGTACTTC
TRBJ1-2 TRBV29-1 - CSVEPGQNNGYTF TGCAGCGTTGAACCAGGACAGAACAATGGCTACACCTTC
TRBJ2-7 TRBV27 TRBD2 CASRRPSGFTYEQYF TGTGCCAGCAGAAGACCTAGCGGGTTTACCTACGAGCAGTACTTC
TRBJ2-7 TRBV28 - CASISPTAYEQYF TGTGCCAGCATCTCCCCGACAGCCTACGAGCAGTACTTC
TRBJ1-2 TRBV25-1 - CASSDPAENYGYTF TGTGCCAGCAGTGACCCGGCCGAGAACTATGGCTACACCTTC
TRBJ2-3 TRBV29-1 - CSVGNRVTDTQYF TGCAGCGTTGGAAACAGGGTGACAGATACGCAGTATTTT
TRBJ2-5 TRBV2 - CAGRTDQETQYF TGTGCCGGCAGGACAGACCAAGAGACCCAGTACTTC
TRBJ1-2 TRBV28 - CASIPSAGGYTF TGTGCCAGCATCCCCTCGGCAGGGGGCTACACCTTC
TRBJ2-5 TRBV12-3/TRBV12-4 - CASSLSDQETQYF TGTGCCAGCAGTTTGTCGGACCAAGAGACCCAGTACTTC
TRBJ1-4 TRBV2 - CASSVTGAGEKLFF TGTGCCAGCAGTGTTACCGGCGCCGGTGAAAAACTGTTTTTT
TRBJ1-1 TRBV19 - CASRAGKNMNTEAFF TGTGCCAGTAGGGCAGGGAAAAACATGAACACTGAAGCTTTCTTT
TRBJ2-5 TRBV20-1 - CSANYRGGQETQYF TGCAGTGCTAACTACAGGGGGGGCCAAGAGACCCAGTACTTC
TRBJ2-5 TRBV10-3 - CAISWTGTETQYF TGTGCCATCAGTTGGACGGGAACGGAGACCCAGTACTTC
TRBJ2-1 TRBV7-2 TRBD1 CASSQNSRDSQFF TGTGCCAGCAGCCAGAACAGCCGGGACAGCCAGTTCTTC
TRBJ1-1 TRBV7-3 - CASSLTDRTEAFF TGTGCCAGCAGCTTAACCGACAGGACTGAAGCTTTCTTT
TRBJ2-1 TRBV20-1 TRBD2 CSARVLVGTSGSQYNEQFF TGCAGTGCTAGAGTGTTGGTAGGGACTAGCGGGAGCCAGTACAATGAGCAGTTCTTC
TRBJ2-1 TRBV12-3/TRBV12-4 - CASSTQGEQFF TGTGCCAGCAGTACCCAAGGAGAGCAGTTCTTC
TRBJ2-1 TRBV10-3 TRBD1 CAIRDRQYNEQFF TGTGCCATCAGGGACAGGCAATACAATGAGCAGTTCTTC
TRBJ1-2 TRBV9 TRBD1 CASSPGQGSYGYTF TGTGCCAGCAGCCCGGGACAGGGGAGCTATGGCTACACCTTC
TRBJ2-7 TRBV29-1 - CSVPRSSGDYEQYF TGCAGTGTCCCCCGTAGTAGCGGAGACTACGAGCAGTACTTC
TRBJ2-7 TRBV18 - CASSPDAGSYEQYF TGTGCCAGCTCACCAGATGCGGGCTCCTACGAGCAGTACTTC